This T cell receptor beta chain came from a study of T cell changes during pregnancy in multiple sclerosis. Measured with immunoSEQ multiplex PCR; TCRdb has only the in-frame clones, and not every one. The sample records 95,000 to 100,000 clones, about 91% being singletons. Germline V gives CDR1 MNHEY, CDR2 SVGAGI. The V end was cut by 6 bases, the J end by 5 bases, with 17 bases between. This CDR3 contains 15 residues. The specimen was peripheral blood, collected in the second trimester of pregnancy. The chain carries TRBV6-5 and TRBJ1-5; D is perhaps TRBD1 (6 bases). This TCR derives from a female donor with multiple sclerosis, enrolled in a pregnancy study. CDR3 sequence (DNA): TGTGCCAGCAGGGACAGACGACAGGATGATCAGCCCCAGCATTTT. This translates into CASRDRRQDDQPQHF.